This T cell receptor beta chain emerged from a study of CD8 T cells in ankylosing spondylitis. This clonotype was seen only a few times. TCRdb itself ran the 5' RACE reads through MiXCR, one entry per CDR3 protein. This sample has 300,000 to 350,000 distinct CDR3 sequences, with 14% to 15% found just once. Germline trimming cut 5 bases from V and 7 bases from J; bases unmatched to any gene: 11. The CDR3 is 15 amino acids. The V gene's germline CDR1 is SGHRS and CDR2 YFSETQ. Sequenced input: blood, either unsorted or a sorted T cell fraction (not recorded which). This clonotype originated in a male donor with ankylosing spondylitis or in good health (not recorded which). V gene TRBV5-1 combines with J gene TRBJ2-4; 8 bases line up with TRBD1. The CDR3 nucleotides read TGCGCCAGCAGGGGGGATCCGGGACAGGTGAACATTCAGTACTTC. Protein: CASRGDPGQVNIQYF.